The clone carrying this T cell receptor beta chain was observed a handful of times. This CDR3 has 14 residues. Germline V gives CDR1 ENHRY, CDR2 SYGVKD. V was pared by 7 bases and J by 8 bases, with 8 bases of the junction left unmatched. Profiled with immunoSEQ multiplex PCR; TCRdb holds only in-frame clones, not every one. This table holds approximately 69,000 clones, over 70% found once. This entry belongs to a study of blood T cell repertoires in COVID-19. The chain couples TRBV10-3 to TRBJ1-4, with 9 bases aligning to TRBD1. The sequence came from a man between 60 and 75 years old with acute or convalescent COVID-19. Sequenced material: peripheral blood. Here the CDR3 DNA reads TGTGCCATCAAAGAGACAGGGGGGAAGGAAAAACTGTTTTTT. It yields the protein CAIKETGGKEKLFF.